The 28 T cell receptor beta chains below all came from one sample that was sequenced in a study of monozygotic twins with inflammatory bowel disease. TCRdb re-called the 5' RACE reads and shows each CDR3 protein once, DNA omitted. The sample has about 440,000 distinct CDR3 sequences, and its top ten clones hold 2% to 2.5%. The sample was blood. The receptors here all came from a human donor with ulcerative colitis or Crohn's disease, or a healthy co-twin of an affected twin (not recorded which).

The V and J genes are TRBV4-2 and TRBJ2-7; the D gene TCRdb calls, TRBD2, cannot be checked with no DNA. This CDR3 has 17 amino acids. Germline V gene data show CDR1 as LGHNA and CDR2 as YNFKEQ. The CDR3 loop is CASSHSVTSGVNYEQYF.

V gene TRBV21-1 combines with J gene TRBJ2-3; TCRdb reports TRBD1, a call that lacks DNA to check it against. TRBV21-1 is a known pseudogene. This CDR3 has 17 residues. CDR3 sequence: CASSKTFRRGDTDTQYF.

The chain joins TRBV19 to TRBJ2-1; TCRdb outputs TRBD1, but without DNA this stays unchecked. Germline values: CDR1 LNHDA, CDR2 SQIVND (reference sequence). The CDR3 consists of 16 residues. CDR3 sequence: CASRPDRLTSYNEQFF. Supplemented by reference TRBV19 and TRBJ2-1, the full variable domain reads DGGITQSPKYLFRKEGQNVTLSCEQNLNHDAMYWYRQDPGQGLRLIYYSQIVNDFQKGDIAEGYSVSREKKESFPLTVTSAQKNPTAFYLCASRPDRLTSYNEQFFGPGTRLTVL.

Here the CDR3 reads CASSLGPFGPGNTIYF. The chain joins TRBV7-3 to TRBJ1-3. From germline, CDR1 is SGHTA and CDR2 FQGTGA. This CDR3 comprises 16 residues.

The chain employs TRBV29-1 and TRBJ1-5. The CDR3 is made up of 12 amino acids. Germline assignment: CDR1 SQVTM and CDR2 ANQGSEA. CDR3 sequence: CSPGTLEQPQHF.

The V gene is TRBV20-1, the J gene TRBJ2-1; TCRdb indicates TRBD2, and absent DNA this call remains unverified. Germline CDR1 is DFQATT and CDR2 is SNEGSKA (reference sequence). This CDR3 region has 12 residues. CDR3 amino acids: CSARGGLTEQFF.

The J gene is TRBJ1-3, the V gene TRBV18; TCRdb's D call of TRBD1 is untestable without DNA. Germline V gene data show CDR1 as KGHSH and CDR2 as LQKENI. The CDR3 loop spans 15 amino acids. The CDR3 region is CASSPYPGSGNTIYF.

The chain has TRBV11-3 and TRBJ2-7. Germline CDR1 is SGHNT and CDR2 is YENEEA. The length of the CDR3 is 15 residues. CDR3 loop: CASSLDYGDSREQYF.

The chain recombines TRBV7-6 with TRBJ1-5. CDR1 SGHVS and CDR2 FNYEAQ come from the germline V gene. CDR3 length: 12 amino acids. CDR3 loop: CASSSYNQPQHF.

The chain links TRBV20-1 to TRBJ2-3; TCRdb's D call of TRBD1 is untestable without DNA. Germline loops: CDR1 DFQATT, CDR2 SNEGSKA (reference sequence). The CDR3 loop spans 12 amino acids. This chain's CDR3 is CSAIRGTDTQYF.

V and J are TRBV24-1 and TRBJ2-1; checking the TCRdb D call of TRBD2 is not possible without DNA. Germline loops: CDR1 KGHDR, CDR2 SFDVKD. The CDR3 totals 18 residues. The chain's CDR3 is CATSATRTSGPLLGGQFF.

The chain combines TRBV9 with TRBJ2-7; TCRdb's D call, TRBD1, is unchecked because there is no DNA. The CDR3 sequence is 14 residues long. The V gene's germline CDR1 is SGDLS and CDR2 YYNGEE. CDR3 in amino acids: CASSGAGTPYEQYF.

This rearrangement joins TRBV7-9 to TRBJ2-4; TCRdb names TRBD1, which stays unverified in the absence of DNA. CDR1 is SEHNR, CDR2 FQNEAQ, per germline (reference sequence). The CDR3 totals 15 residues. The CDR3 here is CASSGVGTEENIQYF.

This rearrangement joins TRBV20-1 to TRBJ2-2; TCRdb calls TRBD1, which cannot be checked without DNA. This CDR3 comprises 17 residues. Germline V gene sequence: CDR1 DFQATT, CDR2 SNEGSKA (reference sequence). The CDR3 loop is CSARPADPGRDTGELFF.

The rearrangement links TRBV5-1 to TRBJ2-1; with no DNA, the TCRdb D assignment of TRBD2 cannot be verified. Germline V gives CDR1 SGHRS, CDR2 YFSETQ. This CDR3 spans 17 amino acids. This chain's CDR3 is CASSLTSGRSSYNEQFF.

The rearrangement uses TRBV5-1 and TRBJ1-2; TCRdb's D call of TRBD1 is untestable without DNA. The CDR3 contains 15 residues. Germline V gives CDR1 SGHRS, CDR2 YFSETQ. CDR3 residues: CASSLGDRAYYGYTF.

The chain employs TRBV7-3 and TRBJ2-2; TCRdb reports TRBD1, a call that lacks DNA to check it against. Germline V gene data show CDR1 as SGHTA and CDR2 as FQGTGA. The CDR3 covers 14 residues. CDR3 protein: CASSHARDTGELFF.

The chain couples TRBV4-1 to TRBJ2-7; TCRdb gives TRBD1 as the D gene, but with no DNA this cannot be confirmed. CDR3 length equals 12 residues. Germline V gene sequence: CDR1 MGHRA, CDR2 YSYEKL. The CDR3 sequence: CASSQDGRDRSF.

The J gene is TRBJ1-2, the V gene TRBV4-1. The CDR3 covers 14 residues. Germline V gene sequence: CDR1 MGHRA, CDR2 YSYEKL. The CDR3 reads CASSQDRPRRGYTF.

The chain recombines TRBV4-1 with TRBJ2-7; the TRBD1 assignment by TCRdb is unverifiable without DNA. Germline values: CDR1 MGHRA, CDR2 YSYEKL. This CDR3 has 14 residues. The CDR3 is CASSQLGGTYEQYF.

V gene TRBV7-8 combines with J gene TRBJ1-2. The CDR3 spans 15 residues. Looked up from germline, CDR1 is SGHVS and CDR2 is FQNEAQ. This chain's CDR3 is CASSLPGGAFGGYTF.

This CDR3 reads CASSSPAGSAPYEQYF. The chain uses TRBV7-2 and TRBJ2-7; TCRdb lists TRBD2, though no DNA is available to test this call. This CDR3 contains 16 residues. Germline assignment: CDR1 SGHTA and CDR2 FQGNSA.

The chain combines TRBV4-1 with TRBJ2-3; the TRBD1 assignment by TCRdb is unverifiable without DNA. Germline V gene sequence: CDR1 MGHRA, CDR2 YSYEKL. The CDR3 has 15 residues. The CDR3 spells CASSQDQRTGDTQYF.

The chain is built from TRBV11-2 and TRBJ2-5. Germline lookup yields CDR1 SGHAT and CDR2 FQNNGV. The CDR3 consists of 13 residues. CDR3 residues: CASSPTSVRTQYF.

The chain has TRBV6-1 and TRBJ2-7; with no DNA, the TCRdb D assignment of TRBD2 cannot be verified. CDR3 length: 13 residues. Per the germline V gene, CDR1 is MNHNS and CDR2 is SASEGT. The CDR3 sequence: CASSVRRRDEQYF.

The rearrangement links TRBV3-1 to TRBJ1-2. The CDR3 totals 15 residues. In germline, CDR1 is LGHDT, CDR2 YNNKEL (reference sequence). This chain's CDR3 is CASSPATGLNYGYTF.

The genes are TRBV5-1 and TRBJ2-1; TCRdb proposes TRBD2, but this gene call is untestable without DNA. Germline-derived CDR1 and CDR2 are SGHRS and YFSETQ. This CDR3 spans 15 amino acids. The CDR3 reads CASSLLVGSYNEQFF.

This rearrangement joins TRBV19 to TRBJ2-7. This CDR3 region has 13 residues. Germline V gene sequence: CDR1 LNHDA, CDR2 SQIVND (reference sequence). CDR3 protein: CASSIENVGELYF.